The rows below give T cell receptor beta chains drawn from one sample of a study of T cell responses to AZD1222 COVID-19 vaccine. TCRdb's copy holds only in-frame clones and misses some; the assay was immunoSEQ multiplex PCR. The repertoire holds about 140,000 clones, with more than 85% as singletons. The input for sequencing was peripheral blood, taken 28 days after the second AZD1222 dose. The origin of the receptors is an adult who received the AZD1222 COVID-19 vaccine. Both conserved end residues are part of each CDR3. D genes are given only for firm matches. Where a row states a size, it is once, few, many or the class of an expanded clone; other rows omit it.

J gene	V gene	D gene	clone size	CDR3 protein	CDR3 DNA
TRBJ1-4	TRBV15	.	.	CATSRDRYPWEKLFF	TGTGCCACCAGCAGAGATAGGTACCCCTGGGAAAAACTGTTTTTT
TRBJ1-3	TRBV14	.	.	CASSSGRSSGNTIYF	TGTGCCAGCAGCTCGGGACGGAGCTCTGGAAACACCATATATTTT
TRBJ2-7	TRBV25-1	.	many	CASSEIRNYEQYF	TGTGCCAGCAGTGAAATTAGGAACTACGAGCAGTACTTC
TRBJ2-5	TRBV6-5	TRBD2	.	CASRAGTQETQYF	TGTGCCAGTCGAGCGGGAACTCAAGAGACCCAGTACTTC
TRBJ1-5	TRBV28	TRBD1	.	CASSSDRGWETYSNQPQHF	TGTGCCAGCAGCTCTGACAGGGGATGGGAAACCTATAGCAATCAGCCCCAGCATTTT
TRBJ1-1	TRBV11-2	TRBD1	.	CASSLVLGQDPKNTEAFF	TGTGCCAGCAGCTTAGTTCTGGGACAGGACCCAAAGAACACTGAAGCTTTCTTT
TRBJ2-3	TRBV28	.	.	CASSLLDTQYF	TGTGCCAGCAGCCTTTTGGATACGCAGTATTTT
TRBJ1-3	TRBV3-1/TRBV3-2	.	.	CASSLQGSGNTIYF	TGTGCCAGCAGCCTGCAGGGCTCTGGAAACACCATATATTTT
TRBJ1-2	TRBV5-1	.	.	CASSPAGGLNDYGYTF	TGCGCCAGCAGCCCGGCGGGCGGGTTGAACGACTATGGCTACACCTTC
TRBJ1-2	TRBV12-3/TRBV12-4	.	.	CASSGNYGYTF	TGTGCCAGCAGTGGTAACTATGGCTACACCTTC
TRBJ1-4	TRBV11-2	.	.	CASSLGRVGEKLFF	TGTGCCAGCAGCTTAGGGAGGGTTGGCGAAAAACTGTTTTTT
TRBJ2-7	TRBV7-9	.	.	CASSDGRYEQYF	TGTGCCAGCAGCGACGGTCGCTACGAGCAGTACTTC
TRBJ2-2	TRBV6-5	TRBD2	.	CASSTGTRSTGELFF	TGTGCCAGCAGCACCGGGACTAGGTCCACCGGGGAGCTGTTTTTT
TRBJ2-2	TRBV10-3	.	.	CAISESFSGPNTGELFF	TGTGCCATCAGTGAGTCGTTCAGCGGCCCGAACACCGGGGAGCTGTTTTTT
TRBJ1-1	TRBV27	TRBD1	.	CASSHWTGGQDTEAFF	TGTGCCAGCAGTCACTGGACAGGGGGCCAGGACACTGAAGCTTTCTTT
TRBJ1-2	TRBV13	.	.	CASSLAQINYGYTF	TGTGCCAGCAGCTTAGCCCAGATTAACTATGGCTACACCTTC
TRBJ2-1	TRBV28	TRBD2	.	CASSLQLAGVLHEQFF	TGTGCCAGCAGTTTGCAGCTAGCGGGAGTATTACATGAGCAGTTCTTC
TRBJ2-3	TRBV2	TRBD2	once	CASPREGSTDTQYF	TGTGCCAGCCCCAGGGAGGGGAGCACAGATACGCAGTATTTT
TRBJ1-5	TRBV30	TRBD1	.	CAWTGQEGQPQHF	TGTGCCTGGACGGGACAGGAGGGTCAGCCCCAGCATTTT
TRBJ2-2	TRBV19	.	.	CASSQDREPGELFF	TGTGCCAGTAGCCAGGACAGAGAACCCGGGGAGCTGTTTTTT
TRBJ1-2	TRBV29-1	.	.	CSVAPGSAGHGYTF	TGCAGCGTTGCCCCCGGGTCAGCGGGCCATGGCTACACCTTC
TRBJ2-1	TRBV7-6	TRBD1	.	CASSGGTGEAYNEQFF	TGTGCCAGCAGCGGGGGGACAGGGGAAGCCTACAATGAGCAGTTCTTC
TRBJ2-7	TRBV7-9	.	many	CASKLAGNYEQYF	TGTGCCAGCAAGCTAGCAGGGAACTACGAGCAGTACTTC
TRBJ1-1	TRBV5-1	TRBD1	.	CASSGGQGLTNTEAFF	TGCGCCAGCAGCGGGGGACAGGGACTTACGAACACTGAAGCTTTCTTT
TRBJ2-7	TRBV30	.	.	CAWRPGPYEQYF	TGTGCCTGGAGGCCCGGGCCCTACGAGCAGTACTTC
TRBJ1-3	TRBV20-1	.	.	CSASWRASGNTIYF	TGCAGTGCTAGTTGGCGTGCCTCTGGAAACACCATATATTTT
TRBJ2-2	TRBV15	.	.	CATQLGPNTGELFF	TGTGCCACCCAGCTAGGACCGAACACCGGGGAGCTGTTTTTT
TRBJ2-2	TRBV5-1	.	.	CASSLAGANTGELFF	TGCGCCAGCAGCTTAGCAGGGGCGAACACCGGGGAGCTGTTTTTT
TRBJ1-2	TRBV28	.	.	CTSGRTVEGYTF	TGTACCAGTGGGCGCACGGTGGAGGGCTACACCTTC
TRBJ2-2	TRBV28	TRBD2	.	CASSFPSGRDSTGELFF	TGTGCCAGCAGTTTCCCTAGCGGGAGGGATAGCACCGGGGAGCTGTTTTTT
TRBJ2-1	TRBV10-3	.	.	CAISESSGFGEQFF	TGTGCCATCAGTGAGTCTAGCGGTTTCGGTGAGCAGTTCTTC
TRBJ2-1	TRBV7-9	.	once	CASSPKDEQFF	TGTGCCAGCAGCCCAAAGGATGAGCAGTTCTTC
TRBJ1-1	TRBV30	.	.	CAWSVLGWNTEAFF	TGTGCCTGGAGTGTACTTGGGTGGAACACTGAAGCTTTCTTT
TRBJ2-7	TRBV27	TRBD1	.	CASSTLLGYWDSSPPYEQYF	TGTGCCAGCAGCACTCTCTTAGGCTACTGGGACAGCTCCCCCCCCTACGAGCAGTACTTC
TRBJ2-1	TRBV6-5	.	.	CASRELATYNEQFF	TGTGCCAGCCGGGAGCTAGCGACCTACAATGAGCAGTTCTTC
TRBJ1-5	TRBV19	.	.	CASSGMGVNANSNQPQHF	TGTGCCAGTAGTGGGATGGGAGTCAATGCTAATAGCAATCAGCCCCAGCATTTT
TRBJ1-6	TRBV28	.	.	CASSLSLAPLHF	TGTGCCAGCAGTTTATCCCTCGCACCCCTCCACTTT
TRBJ1-2	TRBV29-1	.	.	CSVEGPNYGYTF	TGCAGCGTTGAAGGGCCTAACTATGGCTACACCTTC
TRBJ2-3	TRBV6-5	.	.	CASSRTSHSTDTQYF	TGTGCCAGCAGCCGGACATCCCATAGCACAGATACGCAGTATTTT
TRBJ1-5	TRBV6-5	.	.	CASRKWGNQPQHF	TGTGCCAGCAGAAAATGGGGGAATCAGCCCCAGCATTTT
TRBJ2-2	TRBV15	TRBD1	.	CATSRDRGRTPELFF	TGTGCCACCAGCAGAGACAGGGGGCGGACCCCGGAGCTGTTTTTT
TRBJ1-1	TRBV5-1	.	.	CASSPLGGNTEAFF	TGCGCCAGCAGCCCTCTAGGCGGGAACACTGAAGCTTTCTTT
TRBJ1-6	TRBV3-1/TRBV3-2	.	.	CASSPSRLGLNSPLHF	TGTGCCAGCAGCCCCAGCCGCCTGGGGTTAAATTCACCCCTCCACTTT
TRBJ1-2	TRBV7-3	.	.	CASSSASTVIHGYTF	TGTGCCAGCAGCTCCGCCTCCACAGTGATCCATGGCTACACCTTC
TRBJ2-5	TRBV29-1	.	.	CSANRRGGAQETQYF	TGCAGCGCTAACCGAAGGGGCGGGGCTCAAGAGACCCAGTACTTC
TRBJ2-3	TRBV6-2/TRBV6-3	.	.	CASIPYAASTDTQYF	TGTGCCAGCATCCCTTATGCAGCTAGCACAGATACGCAGTATTTT
TRBJ1-1	TRBV2	.	once	CASRTDGTEAFF	TGTGCCAGCAGGACAGACGGGACTGAAGCTTTCTTT
TRBJ1-1	TRBV27	TRBD1	once	CASSFRPGTGEAEAFF	TGTGCCAGCAGTTTCCGTCCCGGGACAGGGGAAGCTGAAGCTTTCTTT
TRBJ1-2	TRBV2	.	few	CASSEGGGRGYTF	TGTGCCAGCAGTGAGGGCGGGGGACGTGGCTACACCTTC
TRBJ2-2	TRBV2	TRBD1	once	CASTQTQGAGTGELFF	TGTGCCAGCACCCAGACACAGGGGGCGGGGACCGGGGAGCTGTTTTTT
TRBJ1-1	TRBV16	TRBD1	.	CASSHRDRGNTEAFF	TGTGCCAGCAGCCACCGCGACAGGGGGAACACTGAAGCTTTCTTT
TRBJ1-6	TRBV7-2	TRBD1	.	CASSLRTGDLRSPLHF	TGTGCCAGCAGCTTAAGGACAGGGGACTTGAGATCACCCCTCCACTTT
TRBJ1-6	TRBV7-2	TRBD1	.	CASSRDRTSYNSPLHF	TGTGCCAGCAGCAGGGACAGGACCTCCTATAATTCACCCCTCCACTTT
TRBJ2-6	TRBV25-1	TRBD1	.	CASSGTGFVSGANVLTF	TGTGCCAGCAGCGGGACAGGGTTTGTATCTGGGGCCAACGTCCTGACTTTC
TRBJ1-1	TRBV18	.	.	CASSRRSELNTEAFF	TGTGCCAGCTCAAGAAGGTCGGAACTGAACACTGAAGCTTTCTTT
TRBJ1-5	TRBV30	.	.	CAFRAGSNQPQHF	TGTGCCTTTAGGGCGGGAAGCAATCAGCCCCAGCATTTT
TRBJ1-1	TRBV20-1	.	.	CSARVENWAFF	TGCAGTGCTAGAGTGGAGAACTGGGCTTTCTTT
TRBJ1-6	TRBV11-2	.	.	CASSLSPGGLVTYNSPLHF	TGTGCCAGCAGCTTATCCCCCGGGGGGCTCGTAACCTATAATTCACCCCTCCACTTT
TRBJ2-7	TRBV19	TRBD2	.	CASSNGLAGYEQYF	TGTGCCAGTAGTAATGGACTAGCGGGGTACGAGCAGTACTTC
TRBJ1-5	TRBV28	TRBD1	.	CASREQGQPQHF	TGTGCCAGCAGGGAACAGGGGCAGCCCCAGCATTTT